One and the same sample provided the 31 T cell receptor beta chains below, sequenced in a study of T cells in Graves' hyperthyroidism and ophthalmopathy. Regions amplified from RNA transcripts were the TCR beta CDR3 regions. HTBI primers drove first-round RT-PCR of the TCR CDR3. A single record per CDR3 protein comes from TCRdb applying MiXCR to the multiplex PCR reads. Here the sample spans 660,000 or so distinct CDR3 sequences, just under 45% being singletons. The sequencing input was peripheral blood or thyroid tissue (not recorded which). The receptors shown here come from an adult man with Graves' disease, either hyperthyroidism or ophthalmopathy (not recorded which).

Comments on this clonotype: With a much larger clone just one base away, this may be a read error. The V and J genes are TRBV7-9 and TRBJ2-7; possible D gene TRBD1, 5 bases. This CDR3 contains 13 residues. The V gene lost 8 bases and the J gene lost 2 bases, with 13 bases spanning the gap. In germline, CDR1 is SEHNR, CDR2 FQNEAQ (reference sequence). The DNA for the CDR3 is TGTGCCAGCCAGGGCATTGCAGCCTACGAGCAGTACTTC. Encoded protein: CASQGIAAYEQYF.

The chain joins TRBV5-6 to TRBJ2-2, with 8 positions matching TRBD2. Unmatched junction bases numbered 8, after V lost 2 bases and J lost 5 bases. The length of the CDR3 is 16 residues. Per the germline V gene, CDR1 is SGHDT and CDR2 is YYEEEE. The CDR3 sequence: CASSLAGEMYTGELFF. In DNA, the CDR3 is TGTGCCAGCAGCTTAGCGGGAGAGATGTATACCGGGGAGCTGTTTTTT.

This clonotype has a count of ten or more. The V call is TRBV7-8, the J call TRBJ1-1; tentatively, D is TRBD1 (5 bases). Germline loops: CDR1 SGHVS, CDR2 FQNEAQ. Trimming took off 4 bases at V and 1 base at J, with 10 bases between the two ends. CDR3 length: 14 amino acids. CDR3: CASSSGTGNTEAFF. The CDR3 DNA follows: TGTGCCAGCAGCTCGGGAACAGGGAACACTGAAGCTTTCTTT. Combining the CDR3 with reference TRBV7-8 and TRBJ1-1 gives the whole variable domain GAGVSQSPRYKVAKRGQDVALRCDPISGHVSLFWYQQALGQGPEFLTYFQNEAQLDKSGLPSDRFFAERPEGSVSTLKIQRTQQEDSAVYLCASSSGTGNTEAFFGQGTRLTVV.

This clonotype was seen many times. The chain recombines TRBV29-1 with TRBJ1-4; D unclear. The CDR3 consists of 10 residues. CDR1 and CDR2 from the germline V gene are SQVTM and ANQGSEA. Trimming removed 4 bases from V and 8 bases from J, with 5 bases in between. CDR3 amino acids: CSVVKEKLFF. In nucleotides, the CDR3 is TGCAGCGTTGTGAAAGAAAAACTGTTTTTT.

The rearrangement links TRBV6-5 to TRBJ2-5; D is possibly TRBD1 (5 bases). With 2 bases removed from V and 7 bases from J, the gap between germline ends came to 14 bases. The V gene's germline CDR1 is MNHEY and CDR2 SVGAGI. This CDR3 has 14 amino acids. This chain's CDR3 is CASSYTGPTGTQYF. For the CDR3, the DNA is TGTGCCAGCAGTTACACAGGCCCCACGGGGACCCAGTACTTC.

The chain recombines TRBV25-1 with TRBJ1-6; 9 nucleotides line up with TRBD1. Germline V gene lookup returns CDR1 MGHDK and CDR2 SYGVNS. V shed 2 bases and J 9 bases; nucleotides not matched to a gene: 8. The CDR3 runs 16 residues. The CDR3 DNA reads TGTGCCAGCAGTGAAACTTTGACAGGGGGAGGTTCACCCCTCCACTTT. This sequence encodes CASSETLTGGGSPLHF.

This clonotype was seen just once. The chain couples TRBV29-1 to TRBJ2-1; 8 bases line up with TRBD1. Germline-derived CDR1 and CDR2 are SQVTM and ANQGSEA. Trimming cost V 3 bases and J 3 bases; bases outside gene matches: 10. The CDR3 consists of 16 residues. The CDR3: CSVEGTDRVFYNEQFF. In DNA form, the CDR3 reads TGCAGCGTTGAGGGGACGGACAGGGTTTTCTACAATGAGCAGTTCTTC.

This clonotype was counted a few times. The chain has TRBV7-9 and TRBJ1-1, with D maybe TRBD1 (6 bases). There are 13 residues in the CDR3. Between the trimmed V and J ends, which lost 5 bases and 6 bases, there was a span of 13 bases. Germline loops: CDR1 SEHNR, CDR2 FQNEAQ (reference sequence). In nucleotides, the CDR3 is TGTGCCAGCAGCGCTAGGGGGAATGCTGAAGCTTTCTTT. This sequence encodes CASSARGNAEAFF.

The CDR3: CASSLASSHSPLHF. The CDR3 DNA sequence: TGTGCCAGCAGTTTGGCCTCGTCACATTCACCCCTCCACTTT. The chain is built from TRBV2 and TRBJ1-6, with D unclear. The germline gives CDR1 SNHLY, CDR2 FYNNEI. The CDR3 is 14 amino acids. The V gene lost 5 bases and the J gene lost 8 bases, with 13 bases spanning the gap. Full variable domain (remainder filled in from reference TRBV2 and TRBJ1-6): EPEVTQTPSHQVTQMGQEVILRCVPISNHLYFYWYRQILGQKVEFLVSFYNNEISEKSEIFDDQFSVERPDGSNFTLKIRSTKLEDSAMYFCASSLASSHSPLHFGNGTRLTVT.

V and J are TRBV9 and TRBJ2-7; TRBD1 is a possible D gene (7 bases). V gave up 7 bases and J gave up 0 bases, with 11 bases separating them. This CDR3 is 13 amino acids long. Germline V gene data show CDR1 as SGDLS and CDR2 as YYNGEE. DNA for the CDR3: TGTGCCAGCGGAGGGACAGACTCCTACGAGCAGTACTTC. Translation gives CASGGTDSYEQYF.

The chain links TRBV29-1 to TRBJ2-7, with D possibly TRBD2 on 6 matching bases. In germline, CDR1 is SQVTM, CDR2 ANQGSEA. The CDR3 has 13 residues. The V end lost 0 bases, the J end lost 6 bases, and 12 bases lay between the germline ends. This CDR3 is CSVEERGAGEQYF. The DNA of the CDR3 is TGCAGCGTTGAAGAACGCGGGGCGGGCGAGCAGTACTTC.

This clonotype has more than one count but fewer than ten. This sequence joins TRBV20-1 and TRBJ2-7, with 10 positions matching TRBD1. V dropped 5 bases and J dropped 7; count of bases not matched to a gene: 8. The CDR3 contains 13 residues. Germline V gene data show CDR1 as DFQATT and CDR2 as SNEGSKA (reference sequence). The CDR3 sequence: CSAEPGQGREQYF. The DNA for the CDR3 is TGCAGTGCTGAACCGGGACAGGGGCGGGAGCAGTACTTC.

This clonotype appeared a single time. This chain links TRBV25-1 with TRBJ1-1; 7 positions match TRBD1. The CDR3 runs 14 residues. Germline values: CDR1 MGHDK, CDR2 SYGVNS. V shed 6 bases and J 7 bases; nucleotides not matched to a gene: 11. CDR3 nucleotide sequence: TGTGCCAGCAGACTCCAGGGGGACACGGATGAAGCTTTCTTT. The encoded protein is CASRLQGDTDEAFF.

The CDR3 protein is CSAQGSLGSLQETQYF. The CDR3 DNA reads as TGCAGTGCTCAAGGGTCTCTGGGGAGCCTCCAAGAGACCCAGTACTTC. The chain links TRBV20-1 to TRBJ2-5; maybe TRBD2 (5 bases). CDR3 length: 16 residues. CDR1 and CDR2 (germline): DFQATT, SNEGSKA (reference sequence). V was shortened by 5 bases and J by 1 base, with 20 bases between the two germline ends.

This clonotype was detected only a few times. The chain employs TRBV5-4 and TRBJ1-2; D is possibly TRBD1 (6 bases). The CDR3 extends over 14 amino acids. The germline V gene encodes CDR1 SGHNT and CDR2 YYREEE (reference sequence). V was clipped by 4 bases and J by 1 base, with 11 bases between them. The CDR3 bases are TGTGCCAGCAGCAGTCACAGGGATAACTATGGCTACACCTTC. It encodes CASSSHRDNYGYTF. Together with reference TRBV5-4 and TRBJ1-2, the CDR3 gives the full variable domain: ETGVTQSPTHLIKTRGQQVTLRCSSQSGHNTVSWYQQALGQGPQFIFQYYREEENGRGNFPPRFSGLQFPNYSSELNVNALELDDSALYLCASSSHRDNYGYTFGSGTRLTVV.

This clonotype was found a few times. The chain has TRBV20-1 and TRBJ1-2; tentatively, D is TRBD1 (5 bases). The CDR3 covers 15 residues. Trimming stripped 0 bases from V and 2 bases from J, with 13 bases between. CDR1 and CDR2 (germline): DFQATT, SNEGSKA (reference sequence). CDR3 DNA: TGCAGTGCTAGAGAAGGGCTCCGGGACAACTATGGCTACACCTTC. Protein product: CSAREGLRDNYGYTF.

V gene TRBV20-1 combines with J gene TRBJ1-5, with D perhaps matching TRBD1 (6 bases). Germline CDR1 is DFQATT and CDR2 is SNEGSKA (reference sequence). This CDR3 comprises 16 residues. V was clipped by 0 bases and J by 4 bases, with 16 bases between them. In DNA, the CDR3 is TGCAGTGCTAGAGATGGGTTGGCAGGGGATAATCAGCCCCAGCATTTT. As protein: CSARDGLAGDNQPQHF.

This chain's CDR3 is CATSRYQRETQYF. For the CDR3, the DNA is TGTGCCACCAGCAGATACCAAAGGGAGACCCAGTACTTC. The genes are TRBV15 and TRBJ2-5; D is unresolved. V lost 2 bases, J lost 5 bases, and 9 bases lay in between. Germline CDR1 and CDR2: LNHNV and YYDKDF (reference sequence). The CDR3 is made up of 13 amino acids.

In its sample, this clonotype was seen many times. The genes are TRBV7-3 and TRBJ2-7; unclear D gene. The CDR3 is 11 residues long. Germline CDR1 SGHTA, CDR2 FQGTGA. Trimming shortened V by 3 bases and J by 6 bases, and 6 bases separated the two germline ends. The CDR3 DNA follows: TGTGCCAGCAGCTTTAGAAGCGAGCAGTACTTC. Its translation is CASSFRSEQYF.

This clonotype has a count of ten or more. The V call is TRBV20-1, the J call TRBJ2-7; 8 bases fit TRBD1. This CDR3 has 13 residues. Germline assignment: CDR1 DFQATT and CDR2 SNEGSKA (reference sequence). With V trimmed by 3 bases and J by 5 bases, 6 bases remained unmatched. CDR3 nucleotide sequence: TGCAGTGCTAGCAGACAGGGGAAGAACGAGCAGTACTTC. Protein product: CSASRQGKNEQYF.

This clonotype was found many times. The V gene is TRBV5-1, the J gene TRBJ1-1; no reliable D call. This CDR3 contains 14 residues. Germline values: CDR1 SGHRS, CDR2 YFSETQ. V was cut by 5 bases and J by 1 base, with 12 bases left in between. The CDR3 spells CASRAASTNTEAFF. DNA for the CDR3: TGCGCCAGCAGGGCCGCCAGTACGAACACTGAAGCTTTCTTT.

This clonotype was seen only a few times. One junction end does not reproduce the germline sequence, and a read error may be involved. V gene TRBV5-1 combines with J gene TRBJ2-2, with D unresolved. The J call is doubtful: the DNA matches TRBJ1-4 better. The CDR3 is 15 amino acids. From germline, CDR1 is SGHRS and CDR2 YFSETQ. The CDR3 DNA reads TGTGCCAGCAGCTTGCGTACAGACGGCCGTGAAAAACTGTTTTTT. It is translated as CASSLRTDGREKLFF.

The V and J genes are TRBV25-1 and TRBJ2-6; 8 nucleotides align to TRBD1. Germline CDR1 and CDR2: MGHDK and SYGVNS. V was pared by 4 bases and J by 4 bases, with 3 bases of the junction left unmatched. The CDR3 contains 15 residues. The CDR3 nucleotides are TGTGCCAGCAGTGGGACAGGGAACGGGGCCAACGTCCTGACTTTC. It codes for CASSGTGNGANVLTF.

DNA of the CDR3: TGTGCCAGCAGCCCCGACGGGGACAAATTCTCCTACGAGCAGTACTTC. This sequence encodes CASSPDGDKFSYEQYF. V usage is TRBV7-2 and J usage is TRBJ2-7; D perhaps matches TRBD1 (6 bases). Germline V lookup: CDR1 SGHTA, CDR2 FQGNSA. CDR3 length: 16 residues. Trimming took 5 bases from V and 0 from J, leaving 17 bases between them.

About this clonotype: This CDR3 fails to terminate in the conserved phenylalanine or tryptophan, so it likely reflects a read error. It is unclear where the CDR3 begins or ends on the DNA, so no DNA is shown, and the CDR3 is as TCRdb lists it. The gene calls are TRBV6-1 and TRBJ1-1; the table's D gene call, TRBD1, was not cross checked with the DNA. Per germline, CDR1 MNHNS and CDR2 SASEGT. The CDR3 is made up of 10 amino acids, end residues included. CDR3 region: CASSFGAGFS.

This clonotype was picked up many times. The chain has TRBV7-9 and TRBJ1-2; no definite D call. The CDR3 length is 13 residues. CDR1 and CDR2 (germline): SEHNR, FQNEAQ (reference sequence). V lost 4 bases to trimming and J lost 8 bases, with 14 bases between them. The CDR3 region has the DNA TGTGCCAGCAGCTCGGATCCTCATACCGGCTACACCTTC. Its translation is CASSSDPHTGYTF.

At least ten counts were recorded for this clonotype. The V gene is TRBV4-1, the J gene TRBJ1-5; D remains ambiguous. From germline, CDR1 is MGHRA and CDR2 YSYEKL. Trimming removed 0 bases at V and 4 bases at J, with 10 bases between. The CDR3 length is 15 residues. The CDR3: CASSQDYQGNQPQHF. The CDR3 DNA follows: TGCGCCAGCAGCCAAGATTATCAAGGGAATCAGCCCCAGCATTTT.

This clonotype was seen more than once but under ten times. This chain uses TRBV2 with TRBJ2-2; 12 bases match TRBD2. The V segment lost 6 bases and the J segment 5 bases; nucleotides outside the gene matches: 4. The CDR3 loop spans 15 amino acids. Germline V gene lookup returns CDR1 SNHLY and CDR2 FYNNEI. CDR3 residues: CASSRTSGITGELFF. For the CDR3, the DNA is TGTGCCAGCAGCCGGACTAGCGGGATTACCGGGGAGCTGTTTTTT.

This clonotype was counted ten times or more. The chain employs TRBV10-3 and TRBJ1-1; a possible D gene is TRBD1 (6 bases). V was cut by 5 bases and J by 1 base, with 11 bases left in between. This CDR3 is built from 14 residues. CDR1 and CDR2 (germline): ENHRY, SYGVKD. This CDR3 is CAISKGVRNTEAFF. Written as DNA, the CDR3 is TGTGCCATCAGTAAGGGGGTCAGGAACACTGAAGCTTTCTTT.

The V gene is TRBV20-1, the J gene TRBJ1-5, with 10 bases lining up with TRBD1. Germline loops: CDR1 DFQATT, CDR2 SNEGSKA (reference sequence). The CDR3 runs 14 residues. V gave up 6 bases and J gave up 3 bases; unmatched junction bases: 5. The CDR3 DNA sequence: TGCAGTGCGGGGACAGGGGTTCCCAATCAGCCCCAGCATTTT. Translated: CSAGTGVPNQPQHF.

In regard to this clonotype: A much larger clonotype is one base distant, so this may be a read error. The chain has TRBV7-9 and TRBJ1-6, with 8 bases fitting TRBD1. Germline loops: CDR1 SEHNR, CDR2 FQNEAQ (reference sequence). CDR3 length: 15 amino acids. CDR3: CASSLARDRGSPPHF. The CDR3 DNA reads TGTGCCAGCAGCTTAGCGCGAGACAGGGGTTCACCCCCCCACTTT.